These T cell receptor beta chains were read from a single sample in a study of radiotherapy plus CTLA-4 blockade in lung cancer. TCRdb's table, derived via immunoSEQ multiplex PCR, lists solely in-frame clones and lacks some. The sample has under 50,000 clones; 75% to 80% are singletons. Sequencing used peripheral blood, obtained from a patient treated with radiotherapy plus ipilimumab. Every receptor here comes from a human donor with non-small cell lung cancer that progressed on radiotherapy plus ipilimumab. Both conserved end residues are part of each CDR3. The D gene is left open where the match is weak. Rows give clone size only sometimes, using once, few, many, or a class for an expanded clone.

J | V | size | D | CDR3
TRBJ1-6 | TRBV12-5 | NA | TRBD1 | CASGSTGGFSPLHF
TRBJ1-1 | TRBV10-3 | NA | NA | CAISTGTGAFF
TRBJ1-4 | TRBV10-1 | NA | NA | CASSDGTANEKLFF
TRBJ2-2 | TRBV10-1 | few | NA | CASSGDRRLTGELFF
TRBJ2-5 | TRBV29-1 | few | TRBD2 | CSVEGLAGSQYF
TRBJ1-2 | TRBV7-3 | few | TRBD1 | CASSLRGGQGRDYGYTF
TRBJ2-7 | TRBV2 | few | TRBD1 | CASRQGALGEQYF
TRBJ1-3 | TRBV6-5 | NA | TRBD1 | CASSYRPGQPGNTIYF
TRBJ1-3 | TRBV25-1 | once | NA | CASRGEGSGNTIYF
TRBJ1-2 | TRBV5-1 | NA | TRBD1 | CASSSGQTYGYTF
TRBJ2-1 | TRBV15 | NA | NA | CATSSPLEGKKFF
TRBJ1-5 | TRBV4-3 | NA | NA | CASSQDRASNQPQHF
TRBJ2-4 | TRBV5-1 | few | NA | CASSLALSNIQYF
TRBJ2-2 | TRBV7-2 | NA | TRBD2 | CASTQASGGAPGELFF
TRBJ1-1 | TRBV7-3 | NA | TRBD1 | CASSEGASTEAFF
TRBJ1-1 | TRBV2 | NA | TRBD1 | CASSEVSPGQVNTEAFF
TRBJ1-2 | TRBV7-2 | NA | TRBD1 | CASSRTGTLYGYTF
TRBJ1-5 | TRBV21-1 | large | NA | CASSKGGGNQPQHF
TRBJ1-2 | TRBV25-1 | NA | NA | CASSEYIQFYGYTF
TRBJ1-1 | TRBV6-5 | NA | NA | CASSYSGTSTEAFF
TRBJ2-7 | TRBV9 | NA | NA | CASSVAESYEQYF
TRBJ1-6 | TRBV6-1 | NA | NA | CASTLPGDNSPLHF
TRBJ1-2 | TRBV7-6 | NA | NA | CASSLVPGADYGYTF
TRBJ2-7 | TRBV6-6 | NA | TRBD2 | CASSYTPGLTRDEQYF
TRBJ2-2 | TRBV9 | NA | NA | CASSVGAGRGPTGELFF
TRBJ2-2 | TRBV2 | NA | NA | CASSGSISYANTGELFF
TRBJ2-7 | TRBV5-8 | NA | TRBD1 | CASSEWTGGGYEQYF
TRBJ2-2 | TRBV5-4 | NA | TRBD2 | CASSLGLAGGGNTGELFF